This T cell receptor (beta chain) was documented in a study of blood T cell repertoires in COVID-19. Study-wide background: COVID-19 samples, acute and convalescent, were from the United States, Italy and Spain. T cells, B-cell-depleted T cells, or PBMCs supplied cDNA or gDNA.

Methods used by the authors: Reference gene primer amplification gave nucleated cell count estimates. Assay used: immunoSEQ multiplex PCR; TCRdb lists only in-frame clones, some missing. The V and J calls and the clone size are those of that table, but D and trimming were determined from the DNA. Found here are about 59,000 clones, around three quarters of them singletons; the top ten hold approximately 3%. This clone showed up just once. This CDR3 has 16 residues. CDR1 SGHDN and CDR2 FVKESK come from the germline V gene. V shed 3 bases, J shed 3 bases, and the junction held 7 bases outside the gene matches.

This TCR was recovered from a man aged 55 to 69 with acute or convalescent COVID-19. Specimen: peripheral blood. The V gene is TRBV14, the J gene TRBJ1-1, with 10 bases lining up with TRBD1. CDR3 loop: CASSHRQGAWYTEAFF. Written as DNA, the CDR3 is TGTGCCAGCAGCCACAGACAGGGGGCCTGGTACACTGAAGCTTTCTTT.